The rows below give T cell receptor beta chains drawn from one sample of a study of blood T cell repertoires in COVID-19. The method was immunoSEQ multiplex PCR; TCRdb's version includes in-frame clones alone and lacks a portion of them. The table shows fewer than 300,000 clones, with 70% to 90% occurring only once. What was sequenced was peripheral blood. The receptor source for this set is a human donor with COVID-19, enrolled during active disease. The donor label of this sample is uncertain. Each CDR3 is given with its conserved first and last residue. The order of the fields is clone size, D gene, J gene, V gene, CDR3 DNA, CDR3 protein. A D gene is named only where the DNA matches it firmly. The size of a clone is reported for some rows only, either as once, few or many, or as a class for expanded clones.

NA,TRBD2,TRBJ2-5,TRBV9,TGTGCCAGCAGCGTAGCCACGGGACTAGCGGTGAAAGAGACCCAGTACTTC,CASSVATGLAVKETQYF
NA,NA,TRBJ2-1,TRBV5-1,TGCGCCAGCAGCTTGGCCCCCCAGGCCGTAAATGAGCAGTTCTTC,CASSLAPQAVNEQFF
few,TRBD2,TRBJ2-5,TRBV7-9,TGTGCCAGCAGCCCTGGAGCGGGGAAGGCCCCAGGGACCCAGTACTTC,CASSPGAGKAPGTQYF
once,TRBD1,TRBJ1-2,TRBV2,TGTGCCAGCAGTGCTTATTTGGGGGGACAGGGGGACTATGGCTACACCTTC,CASSAYLGGQGDYGYTF
few,NA,TRBJ1-5,TRBV10-2,TGCGCCAGCAGTGAGTCCGGGGGAACGGTCCAGCCCCAGCATTTT,CASSESGGTVQPQHF
few,TRBD2,TRBJ2-5,TRBV3-1/TRBV3-2,TGTGCCAGCAGCCCCAGAGCACGCGGGAGGGCCGTCGAGACCCAGTACTTC,CASSPRARGRAVETQYF
few,TRBD1,TRBJ1-5,TRBV7-2,TGTGCCAGCAGCTTAAATGGACAGGGGCTAAATCAGCCCCAGCATTTT,CASSLNGQGLNQPQHF
once,NA,TRBJ2-7,TRBV5-1,TGCGCCAGCAGCCTCGGACAGTCCTACGAGCAGTACTTC,CASSLGQSYEQYF
NA,NA,TRBJ2-1,TRBV27,TGTGCCAGCACCACCATACCGGGACTGAGAAATGAGCAGTTCTTC,CASTTIPGLRNEQFF
NA,NA,TRBJ2-1,TRBV11-2,TGTGCCAGCACCCGCGAACCAGGAATTTACAATGAGCAGTTCTTC,CASTREPGIYNEQFF
NA,NA,TRBJ1-2,TRBV12-3/TRBV12-4,TGTGCCAGCAGTGTGCAGAGGGAGTATGGCTACACCTTC,CASSVQREYGYTF
NA,NA,TRBJ1-2,TRBV7-2,TGTGCCAGCAGCCCATCGGGGTGGCACACCTTC,CASSPSGWHTF
NA,TRBD1,TRBJ1-2,TRBV19,TGTGCCAGTAGTACGGACAGGGTCTCAAACGGAGCATTCGACTATGGCTACACCTTC,CASSTDRVSNGAFDYGYTF
few,NA,TRBJ1-1,TRBV6-5,TGTGCCAGCAGTCCCCAAGTCCCAGTGAACACTGAAGCTTTCTTT,CASSPQVPVNTEAFF
NA,NA,TRBJ2-4,TRBV6-1,TGTGCCAGCAGTGAAGCGGCGCGTTTAGCGGATCTAGCCAAAAACATTCAGTACTTC,CASSEAARLADLAKNIQYF
NA,TRBD2,TRBJ2-1,TRBV27,TGTGCCAGCAGTTTCGCGGGATCGGGTTGGCGGGAGCTTGGGAATGAGCAGTTCTTC,CASSFAGSGWRELGNEQFF